These T cell receptor beta chains were read from a single sample in a study of cytomegalovirus exposure and HLA in healthy donors. Sequencing was performed with immunoSEQ multiplex PCR; in TCRdb, only in-frame clones are kept and a portion is missing. The table has 75,000 to 90,000 clones, around 70% seen once; the top ten hold approximately 20%. Sequenced sample: PBMCs. Receptors were obtained from a man between 25 and 39 years old in good health and CMV-seropositive. CDR3s include the opening cysteine and the closing phenylalanine or tryptophan. D genes are given only for firm matches. Clone size is stated in some rows and not others, as once, few, many or a class when expanded.

j_call	clone_size	v_call	d_call	cdr3_nt	cdr3_aa
TRBJ1-5	NA	TRBV29-1	TRBD1	TGCAGCGTAATGACAGGGAATCAGCCCCAGCATTTT	CSVMTGNQPQHF
TRBJ1-2	NA	TRBV19	TRBD1	TGTGCCAGTACCCAGGACAGGGACTATGGCTACACCTTC	CASTQDRDYGYTF
TRBJ2-7	NA	TRBV14	TRBD2	TGTGCCAGCAGCCATCGCAGGCCGACTAGCGGGACGGCTGACGAGCAGTACTTC	CASSHRRPTSGTADEQYF
TRBJ2-3	NA	TRBV27	TRBD2	TGTGCCAGCAGGAGACTAGCGGGGGTTACAGATACGCAGTATTTT	CASRRLAGVTDTQYF
TRBJ2-5	NA	TRBV2	TRBD2	TGTGCCAGCAGTGAAGCGCTAGCGGAAGAGACCCAGTACTTC	CASSEALAEETQYF
TRBJ2-7	NA	TRBV7-2	TRBD2	TGTGCCAGCAGCTTATCCGGGACTAGCGGGACCTACTACGAGCAGTACTTC	CASSLSGTSGTYYEQYF
TRBJ1-5	few	TRBV4-3	TRBD1	TGCGCCAGCAGCCAAGGGACAGGGGGCACTCAGCCCCAGCATTTT	CASSQGTGGTQPQHF
TRBJ2-7	NA	TRBV5-1	NA	TGCGCCAGCACACAGGGTAACGAGCAGTACTTC	CASTQGNEQYF
TRBJ1-1	NA	TRBV6-5	TRBD1	TGTGCCAGCAGCAAGAGGGGGCCCAGGAACACTGAAGCTTTCTTT	CASSKRGPRNTEAFF
TRBJ1-2	NA	TRBV28	TRBD1	TGTGCCAGCACCCCCGGGACAGTCCTCTATGGCTACACCTTC	CASTPGTVLYGYTF
TRBJ2-3	NA	TRBV30	TRBD1	TGTGCCTGGAGTGTAAGGGACAGGGAAACAGATACGCAGTATTTT	CAWSVRDRETDTQYF